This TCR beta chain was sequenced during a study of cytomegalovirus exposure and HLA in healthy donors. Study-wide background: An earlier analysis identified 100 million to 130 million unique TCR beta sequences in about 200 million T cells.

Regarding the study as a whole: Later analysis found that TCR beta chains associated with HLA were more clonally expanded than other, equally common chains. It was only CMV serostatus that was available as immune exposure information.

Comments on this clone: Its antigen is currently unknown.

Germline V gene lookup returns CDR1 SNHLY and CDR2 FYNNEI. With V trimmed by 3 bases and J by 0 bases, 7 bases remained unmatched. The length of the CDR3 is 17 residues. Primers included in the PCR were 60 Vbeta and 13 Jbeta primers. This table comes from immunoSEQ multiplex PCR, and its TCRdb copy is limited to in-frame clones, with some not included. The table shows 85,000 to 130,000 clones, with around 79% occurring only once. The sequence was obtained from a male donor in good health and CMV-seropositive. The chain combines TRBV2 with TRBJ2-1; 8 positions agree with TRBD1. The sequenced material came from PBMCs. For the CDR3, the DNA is TGTGCCAGCAGTGAGGGCCGACAGGGGAGCTCCTACAATGAGCAGTTCTTC. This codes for CASSEGRQGSSYNEQFF.